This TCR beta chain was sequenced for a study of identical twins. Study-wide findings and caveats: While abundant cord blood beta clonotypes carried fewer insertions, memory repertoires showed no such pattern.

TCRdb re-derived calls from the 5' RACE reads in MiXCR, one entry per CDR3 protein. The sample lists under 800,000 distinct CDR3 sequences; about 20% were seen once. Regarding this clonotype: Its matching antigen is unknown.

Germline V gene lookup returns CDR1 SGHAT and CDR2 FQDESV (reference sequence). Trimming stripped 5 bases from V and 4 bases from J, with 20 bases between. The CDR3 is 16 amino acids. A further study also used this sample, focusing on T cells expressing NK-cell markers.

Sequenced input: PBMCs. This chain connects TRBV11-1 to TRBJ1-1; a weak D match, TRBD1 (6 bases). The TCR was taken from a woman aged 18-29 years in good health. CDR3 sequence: CASSPLGQGPGTEAFF. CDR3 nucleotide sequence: TGTGCCAGCAGCCCCCTGGGGCAGGGGCCTGGCACTGAAGCTTTCTTT. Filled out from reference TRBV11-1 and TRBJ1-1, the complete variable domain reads EAEVAQSPRYKITEKSQAVAFWCDPISGHATLYWYRQILGQGPELLVQFQDESVVDDSQLPKDRFSAERLKGVDSTLKIQPAELGDSAMYLCASSPLGQGPGTEAFFGQGTRLTVV.